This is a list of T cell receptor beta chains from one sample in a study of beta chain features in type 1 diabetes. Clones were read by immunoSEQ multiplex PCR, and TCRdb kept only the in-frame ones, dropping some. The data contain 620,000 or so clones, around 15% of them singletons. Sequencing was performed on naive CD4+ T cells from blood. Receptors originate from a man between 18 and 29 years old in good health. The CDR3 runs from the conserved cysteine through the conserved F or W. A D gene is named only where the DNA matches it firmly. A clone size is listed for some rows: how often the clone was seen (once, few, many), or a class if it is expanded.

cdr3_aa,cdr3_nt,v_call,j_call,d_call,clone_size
CASSLVRTGFYEQYF,TGTGCCAGCAGCTTAGTAAGGACAGGGTTCTACGAGCAGTACTTC,TRBV11-2,TRBJ2-7,TRBD1,few
CASSSGRVGNQPQHF,TGTGCCAGCAGCTCGGGTAGGGTCGGCAATCAGCCCCAGCATTTT,TRBV7-9,TRBJ1-5,.,few
CASSQERVNTEAFF,TGCGCCAGCAGCCAAGAGCGGGTTAACACTGAAGCTTTCTTT,TRBV4-3,TRBJ1-1,.,few
CASSVTAQPQHF,TGTGCCAGCAGTGTTACAGCACAGCCCCAGCATTTT,TRBV2,TRBJ1-5,.,.
CASSLSPLSTNQPQHF,TGTGCCAGCAGCCTAAGTCCCCTCAGCACCAATCAGCCCCAGCATTTT,TRBV7-3,TRBJ1-5,.,.
CASSLEKARTNEKLFF,TGTGCCAGCAGCTTAGAAAAAGCCCGGACTAATGAAAAACTGTTTTTT,TRBV7-9,TRBJ1-4,.,.
CASSVRGGMGDYGYTF,TGTGCCAGCAGCGTACGCGGCGGGATGGGAGACTATGGCTACACCTTC,TRBV9,TRBJ1-2,.,.
CANTAGPFTDTQYF,TGTGCCAACACCGCAGGGCCATTCACAGATACGCAGTATTTT,TRBV2,TRBJ2-3,.,few
CASSILSRSTDTQYF,TGTGCCAGTAGTATCCTTAGCCGTAGCACAGATACGCAGTATTTT,TRBV19,TRBJ2-3,.,.
CASRTQGGGGGYTF,TGTGCCAGCAGGACTCAGGGGGGAGGTGGCGGCTACACCTTC,TRBV6-5,TRBJ1-2,TRBD1,once
CASSAEGTGELFF,TGTGCCAGCAGCGCCGAAGGGACCGGGGAGCTGTTTTTT,TRBV2,TRBJ2-2,.,few
CASSLGIRQGLGEKLFF,TGTGCCAGCAGCTTAGGAATCCGGCAGGGGTTGGGTGAAAAACTGTTTTTT,TRBV7-2,TRBJ1-4,.,.
CASSAGGGYEQYF,TGTGCCAGCAGCGCAGGGGGTGGCTACGAGCAGTACTTC,TRBV7-3,TRBJ2-7,TRBD1,few
CASSTPSLGLGIAKNIQYF,TGTGCCAGCAGCACCCCCTCCTTGGGCTTGGGGATAGCCAAAAACATTCAGTACTTC,TRBV2,TRBJ2-4,.,.
CASSAQGAGRSYNSPLHF,TGTGCCAGCAGCGCGCAGGGGGCCGGGAGGTCCTATAATTCACCCCTCCACTTT,TRBV28,TRBJ1-6,TRBD1,few
CASSTRTEATDTQYF,TGTGCCAGCAGCACCCGGACAGAGGCCACAGATACGCAGTATTTT,TRBV11-2,TRBJ2-3,.,few
CASSSVGGGFRYEQYF,TGTGCCAGCAGCTCCGTAGGGGGAGGGTTTCGCTACGAGCAGTACTTC,TRBV11-3,TRBJ2-7,.,.
CASRQQGAIDNEQFF,TGTGCCAGCAGACAACAGGGGGCGATTGACAATGAGCAGTTCTTC,TRBV27,TRBJ2-1,TRBD1,few
CASSQDKRGPNEKLFF,TGTGCCAGCAGCCAAGATAAGAGGGGACCTAATGAAAAACTGTTTTTT,TRBV4-2,TRBJ1-4,.,few
CASSTGLDQETQYF,TGTGCCAGCAGCACGGGACTAGATCAAGAGACCCAGTACTTC,TRBV7-3,TRBJ2-5,TRBD2,.
CASKSGTVGAYEQYF,TGTGCCAGCAAATCAGGGACAGTAGGGGCGTACGAGCAGTACTTC,TRBV28,TRBJ2-7,TRBD1,few
CASSQRGGFMNEQFF,TGTGCCAGCAGTCAGCGGGGGGGGTTTATGAATGAGCAGTTCTTC,TRBV28,TRBJ2-1,TRBD2,few
CASSIWARRGSYEQYF,TGTGCCAGCAGCATCTGGGCCCGACGGGGGTCCTACGAGCAGTACTTC,TRBV7-2,TRBJ2-7,.,.
CASSTTPIVSEQYF,TGCGCCAGCAGCACGACCCCGATTGTCTCCGAGCAGTACTTC,TRBV4-3,TRBJ2-7,.,few
CSVALDRNQPQHF,TGCAGCGTTGCTTTAGACCGGAATCAGCCCCAGCATTTT,TRBV29-1,TRBJ1-5,.,.
CASTGTGGTGELFF,TGTGCCAGCACCGGGACAGGGGGCACCGGGGAGCTGTTTTTT,TRBV19,TRBJ2-2,TRBD1,.
CASSKRTSTDTQYF,TGTGCCAGTAGTAAGAGGACTAGCACAGATACGCAGTATTTT,TRBV19,TRBJ2-3,.,.
CASSPGTGFYYEQFF,TGCGCCAGCAGCCCCGGGACAGGGTTTTACTATGAGCAGTTCTTC,TRBV5-1,TRBJ2-1,TRBD1,few
CASSLMGAYEQFF,TGTGCCAGCAGCTTAATGGGGGCTTATGAGCAGTTCTTC,TRBV7-3,TRBJ2-1,.,.
CASSARRAEQFF,TGTGCCAGCAGCGCTCGGCGGGCGGAGCAGTTCTTC,TRBV7-2,TRBJ2-1,.,few
CASSLVSSYNEQFF,TGCGCCAGCAGCTTGGTCAGTTCCTACAATGAGCAGTTCTTC,TRBV5-1,TRBJ2-1,.,few
CASSLAGPGSNQPQHF,TGTGCCAGCAGCTTAGCCGGCCCTGGGAGCAATCAGCCCCAGCATTTT,TRBV7-9,TRBJ1-5,.,once
CASSLAGLDEPQHF,TGTGCCAGCAGCTTGGCAGGACTCGACGAACCCCAGCATTTT,TRBV5-6,TRBJ1-5,.,few
CASSYLGTGVDEKLFF,TGCGCCAGCAGCTACCTCGGGACAGGAGTGGATGAAAAACTGTTTTTT,TRBV4-3,TRBJ1-4,TRBD1,few
CSVADRAYGYTF,TGCAGCGTGGCAGACAGGGCCTATGGCTACACCTTC,TRBV29-1,TRBJ1-2,TRBD1,few
CASSPFSGLAGTDTQYF,TGTGCCAGCAGCCCATTTTCGGGACTAGCGGGTACAGATACGCAGTATTTT,TRBV5-6,TRBJ2-3,TRBD2,few
CASSPRRGEETQYF,TGTGCCAGCAGCCCAAGACGGGGGGAAGAGACCCAGTACTTC,TRBV7-9,TRBJ2-5,TRBD2,.
CASSLLGIGQHTEAFF,TGTGCCAGCAGCTTACTGGGGATAGGACAGCACACTGAAGCTTTCTTT,TRBV5-6,TRBJ1-1,.,few
CASRDTYEQYF,TGTGCCAGCAGGGATACTTACGAGCAGTACTTC,TRBV11-1,TRBJ2-7,.,few